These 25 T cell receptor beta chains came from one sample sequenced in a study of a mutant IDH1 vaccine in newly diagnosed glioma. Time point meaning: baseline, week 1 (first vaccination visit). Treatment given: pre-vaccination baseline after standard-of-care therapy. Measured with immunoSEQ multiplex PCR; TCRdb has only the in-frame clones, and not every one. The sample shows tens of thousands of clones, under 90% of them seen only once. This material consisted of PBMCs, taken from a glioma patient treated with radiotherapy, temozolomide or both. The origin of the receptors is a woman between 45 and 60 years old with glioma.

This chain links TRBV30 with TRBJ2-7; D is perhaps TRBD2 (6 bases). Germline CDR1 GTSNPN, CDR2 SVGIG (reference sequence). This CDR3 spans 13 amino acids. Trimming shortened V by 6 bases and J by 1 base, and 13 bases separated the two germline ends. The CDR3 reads CACMGTDSYEQYF. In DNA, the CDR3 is TGTGCCTGCATGGGGACTGATTCCTACGAGCAGTACTTC. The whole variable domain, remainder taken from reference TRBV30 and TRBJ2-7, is SQTIHQWPATLVQPVGSPLSLECTVEGTSNPNLYWYRQAAGRGLQLLFYSVGIGQISSEVPQNLSASRPQDRQFILSSKKLLLSDSGFYLCACMGTDSYEQYFGPGTRLTVT.

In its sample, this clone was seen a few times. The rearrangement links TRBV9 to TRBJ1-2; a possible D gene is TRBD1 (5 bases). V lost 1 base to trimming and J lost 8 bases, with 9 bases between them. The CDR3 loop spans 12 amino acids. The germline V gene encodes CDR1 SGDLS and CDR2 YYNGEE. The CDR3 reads CASSVFGGGYTF. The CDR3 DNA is TGTGCCAGCAGCGTATTCGGGGGAGGCTACACCTTC.

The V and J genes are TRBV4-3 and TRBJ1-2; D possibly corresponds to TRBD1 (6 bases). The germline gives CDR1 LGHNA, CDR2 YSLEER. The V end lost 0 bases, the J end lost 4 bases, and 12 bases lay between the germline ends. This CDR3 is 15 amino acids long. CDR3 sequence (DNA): TGCGCCAGCAGCCAAGAATTACAGGGCGTCTATGGCTACACCTTC. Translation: CASSQELQGVYGYTF.

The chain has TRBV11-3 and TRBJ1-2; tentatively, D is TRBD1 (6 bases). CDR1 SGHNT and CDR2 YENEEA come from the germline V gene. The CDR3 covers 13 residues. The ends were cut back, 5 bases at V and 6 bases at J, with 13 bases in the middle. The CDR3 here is CASSLGTGNGYTF. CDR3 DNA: TGTGCCAGCAGCCTGGGCACAGGGAATGGCTACACCTTC.

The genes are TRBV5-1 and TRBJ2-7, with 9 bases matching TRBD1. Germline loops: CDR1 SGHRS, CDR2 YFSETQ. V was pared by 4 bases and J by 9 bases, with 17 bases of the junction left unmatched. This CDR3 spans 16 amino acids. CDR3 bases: TGCGCCAGCAGCCCCTCCACCGGGACAGGGTCTTCCGCGCAGTACTTC. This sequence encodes CASSPSTGTGSSAQYF.

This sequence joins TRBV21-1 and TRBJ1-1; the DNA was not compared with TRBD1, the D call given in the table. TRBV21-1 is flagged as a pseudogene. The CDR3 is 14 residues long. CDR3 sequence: CASSKANQGTEAFF. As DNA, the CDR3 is TGTGCCAGCAGCAAAGCAAATCAGGGCACTGAAGCTTTCTTT.

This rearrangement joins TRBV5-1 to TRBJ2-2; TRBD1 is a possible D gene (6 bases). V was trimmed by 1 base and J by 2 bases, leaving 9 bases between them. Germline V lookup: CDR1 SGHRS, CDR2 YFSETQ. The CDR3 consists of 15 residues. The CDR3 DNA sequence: TGCGCCAGCAGCTTGCTCAGGGGAAACACCGGGGAGCTGTTTTTT. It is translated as CASSLLRGNTGELFF.

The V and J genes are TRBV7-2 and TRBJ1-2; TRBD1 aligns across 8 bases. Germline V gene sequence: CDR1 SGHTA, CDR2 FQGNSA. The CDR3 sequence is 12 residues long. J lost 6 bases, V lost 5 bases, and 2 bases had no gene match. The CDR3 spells CASSVDRDGYTF. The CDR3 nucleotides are TGTGCCAGCAGCGTGGACAGGGATGGCTACACCTTC.

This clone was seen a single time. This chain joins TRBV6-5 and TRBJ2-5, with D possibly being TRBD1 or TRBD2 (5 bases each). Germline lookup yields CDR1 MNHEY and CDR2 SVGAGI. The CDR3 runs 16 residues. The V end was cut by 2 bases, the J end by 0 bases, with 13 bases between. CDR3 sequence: CASSYTGAFNQETQYF. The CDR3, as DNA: TGTGCCAGCAGTTACACCGGGGCCTTTAACCAAGAGACCCAGTACTTC.

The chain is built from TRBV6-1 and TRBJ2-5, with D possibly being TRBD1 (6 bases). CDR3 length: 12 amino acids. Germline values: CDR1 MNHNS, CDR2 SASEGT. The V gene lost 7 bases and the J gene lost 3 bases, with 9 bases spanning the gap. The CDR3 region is CASTAGEETQYF. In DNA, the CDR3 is TGTGCCAGCACGGCAGGGGAAGAGACCCAGTACTTC.

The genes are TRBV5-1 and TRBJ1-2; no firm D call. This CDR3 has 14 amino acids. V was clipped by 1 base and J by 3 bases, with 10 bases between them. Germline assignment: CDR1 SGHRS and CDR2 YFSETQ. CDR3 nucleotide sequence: TGCGCCAGCAGCTTGCAGGAGATAGACTATGGCTACACCTTC. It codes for CASSLQEIDYGYTF.

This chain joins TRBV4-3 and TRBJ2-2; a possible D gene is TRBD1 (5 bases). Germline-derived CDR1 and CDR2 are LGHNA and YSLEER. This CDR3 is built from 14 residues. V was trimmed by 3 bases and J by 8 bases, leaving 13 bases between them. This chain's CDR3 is CASSQSRAQGELFF. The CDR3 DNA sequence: TGCGCCAGCAGCCAGAGCAGGGCCCAAGGGGAGCTGTTTTTT.

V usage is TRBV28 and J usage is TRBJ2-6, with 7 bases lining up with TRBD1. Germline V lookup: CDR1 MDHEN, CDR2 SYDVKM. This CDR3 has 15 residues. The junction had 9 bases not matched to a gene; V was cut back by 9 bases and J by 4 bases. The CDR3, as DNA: TGTGCCAGTTGCGACAGGGAACCCGGGGCCAACGTCCTGACTTTC. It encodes CASCDREPGANVLTF.

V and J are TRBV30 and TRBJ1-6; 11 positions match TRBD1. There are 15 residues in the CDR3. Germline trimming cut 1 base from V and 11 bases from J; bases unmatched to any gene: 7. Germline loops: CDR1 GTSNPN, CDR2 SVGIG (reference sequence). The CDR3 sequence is CAWSARTGGYTPLHF. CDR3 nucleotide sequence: TGTGCCTGGAGTGCAAGGACAGGGGGCTATACACCCCTCCACTTT.

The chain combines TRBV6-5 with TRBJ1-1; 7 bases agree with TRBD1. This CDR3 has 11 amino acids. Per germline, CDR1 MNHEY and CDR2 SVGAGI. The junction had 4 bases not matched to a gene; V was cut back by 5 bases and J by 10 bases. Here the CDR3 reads CASSTDRAAFF. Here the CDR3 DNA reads TGTGCCAGCAGTACAGACAGGGCAGCTTTCTTT.

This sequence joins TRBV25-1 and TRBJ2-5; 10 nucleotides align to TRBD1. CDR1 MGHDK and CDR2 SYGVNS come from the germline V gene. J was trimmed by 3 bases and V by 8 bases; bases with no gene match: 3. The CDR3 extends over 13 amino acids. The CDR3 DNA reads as TGTGCCAGCCCGGACAGGGGGGAAGAGACCCAGTACTTC. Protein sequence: CASPDRGEETQYF. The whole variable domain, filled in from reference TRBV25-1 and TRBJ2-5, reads EADIYQTPRYLVIGTGKKITLECSQTMGHDKMYWYQQDPGMELHLIHYSYGVNSTEKGDLSSESTVSRIRTEHFPLTLESARPSHTSQYLCASPDRGEETQYFGPGTRLLVL.

As DNA, the CDR3 is TGTGCCAGCAGCCCGTACAGGGCGGGGGGGAACACTGAAGCTTTCTTT. Its protein product is CASSPYRAGGNTEAFF. The V gene is TRBV5-4, the J gene TRBJ1-1; the D gene is possibly TRBD1 (6 bases). The V end lost 4 bases, the J end lost 1 base, and 17 bases lay between the germline ends. This CDR3 spans 16 amino acids. CDR1 SGHNT and CDR2 YYREEE come from the germline V gene (reference sequence).

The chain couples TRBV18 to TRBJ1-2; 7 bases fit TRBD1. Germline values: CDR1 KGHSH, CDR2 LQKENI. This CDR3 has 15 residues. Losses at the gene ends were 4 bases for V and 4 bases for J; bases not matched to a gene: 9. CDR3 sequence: CASSLQGGFGYGYTF. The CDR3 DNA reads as TGTGCCAGCTCACTCCAGGGGGGGTTCGGCTATGGCTACACCTTC.

This CDR3 reads CASRQGWETQYF. The DNA of the CDR3 is TGTGCCAGCAGACAGGGATGGGAGACCCAGTACTTC. The chain carries TRBV6-1 and TRBJ2-5; TRBD1 might be the D (6 bases). Germline V CDR1 and CDR2: MNHNS, SASEGT. The CDR3 length is 12 residues. The V gene lost 6 bases and the J gene lost 5 bases, with 10 bases spanning the gap.

CDR3 bases: TGTGCCTGGAGTGTAACGGGGTACGAGCAGTACTTC. This encodes CAWSVTGYEQYF. This sequence joins TRBV30 and TRBJ2-7, with TRBD2 as a possible D gene (5 bases). CDR1 GTSNPN and CDR2 SVGIG come from the germline V gene (reference sequence). V was pared by 0 bases and J by 4 bases, with 7 bases between. The CDR3 runs to 12 residues.

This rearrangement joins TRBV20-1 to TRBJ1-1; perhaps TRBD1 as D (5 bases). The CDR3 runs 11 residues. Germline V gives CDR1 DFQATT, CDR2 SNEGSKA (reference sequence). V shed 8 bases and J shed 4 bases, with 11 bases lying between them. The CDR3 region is CSWGSSTEAFF. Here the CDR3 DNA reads TGCAGTTGGGGGTCTTCCACTGAAGCTTTCTTT.

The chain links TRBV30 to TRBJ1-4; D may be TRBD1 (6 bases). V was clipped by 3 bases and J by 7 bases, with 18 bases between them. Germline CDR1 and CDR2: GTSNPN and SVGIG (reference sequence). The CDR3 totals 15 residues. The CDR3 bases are TGTGCCTGGAGCGGGAAACAGGGTCTAAGTGAAAAACTGTTTTTT. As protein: CAWSGKQGLSEKLFF.

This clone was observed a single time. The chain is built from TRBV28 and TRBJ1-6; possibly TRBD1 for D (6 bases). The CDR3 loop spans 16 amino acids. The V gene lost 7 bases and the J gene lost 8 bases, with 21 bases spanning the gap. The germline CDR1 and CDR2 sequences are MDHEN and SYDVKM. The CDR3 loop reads CASIPSRGHLDSPLHF. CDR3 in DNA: TGTGCCAGCATTCCCTCTAGGGGACATCTCGATTCACCCCTCCACTTT.

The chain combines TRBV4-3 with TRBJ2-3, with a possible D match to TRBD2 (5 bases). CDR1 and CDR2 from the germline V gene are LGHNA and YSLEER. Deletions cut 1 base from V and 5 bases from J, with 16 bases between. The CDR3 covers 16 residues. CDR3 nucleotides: TGCGCCAGCAGCCAAGGGAGAGGGCGGTTGGGAGATACGCAGTATTTT. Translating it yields CASSQGRGRLGDTQYF.

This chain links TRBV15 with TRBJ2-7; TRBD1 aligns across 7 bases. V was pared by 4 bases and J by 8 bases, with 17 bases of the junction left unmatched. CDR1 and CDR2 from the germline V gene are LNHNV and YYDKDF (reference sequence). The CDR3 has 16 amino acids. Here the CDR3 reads CATSTPERQGKPQQYF. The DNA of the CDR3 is TGTGCCACCAGCACCCCTGAAAGACAGGGTAAACCCCAGCAGTACTTC.